These 2 T cell receptor beta chains originate from one sample sequenced in a study of T-cell memory formation after mild COVID-19. Via MiXCR, TCRdb re-called the 5' RACE reads, giving one row per CDR3 protein. This sample has 250,000 to 350,000 distinct CDR3 sequences, with 15% to 20% found just once. What was sequenced was PBMCs or a T cell subset sorted from them (not recorded which). Receptor source: a man aged 18 to 30 who had mild COVID-19 (a few samples of this study predate the infection). Cell type and time point are not known.

This clonotype was counted a few times. This chain uses TRBV5-6 with TRBJ2-2, with 8 positions matching TRBD2. Trimming cost V 4 bases and J 2 bases; bases outside gene matches: 16. This CDR3 is 19 amino acids long. The germline V gene has CDR1 SGHDT and CDR2 YYEEEE. This CDR3 reads CASSHSYGSGGTNTGELFF. In DNA form, the CDR3 reads TGTGCCAGCAGCCATTCATATGGATCGGGGGGGACCAACACCGGGGAGCTGTTTTTT.

This clonotype was observed a few times. The gene calls are TRBV5-1 and TRBJ2-5, with 10 bases lining up with TRBD2. The CDR3 totals 18 residues. V lost 3 bases, J lost 2 bases, and 13 bases stayed unmatched. In germline, CDR1 is SGHRS, CDR2 YFSETQ. The CDR3 nucleotides are TGCGCCAGCAGCTCCCCAGCGCAAGCGGGGGGGTTTCAAGAGACCCAGTACTTC. Encoded protein: CASSSPAQAGGFQETQYF.